This entry concerns a single T cell receptor (beta chain). These data come from a study of blood T cell repertoires in COVID-19. Study overall: Sites in the United States, Italy and Spain provided acute and convalescent COVID-19 samples. Sources were T cells, B-cell-depleted T cells, or PBMCs; the material itself was cDNA or gDNA.

Original analysis: Amplification from reference gene primers served as the basis for estimated nucleated cell counts. Repertoires were generated with immunoSEQ multiplex PCR, while TCRdb's copy carries only in-frame clones and drops some. That table furnishes V, J and clone size, whereas the DNA furnished D and trimming. The sample records about 180,000 clones, roughly 88% being singletons. The V and J ends lost 8 bases and 0 bases respectively, with 2 bases between them. This CDR3 region has 11 residues. Germline lookup yields CDR1 MNHEY and CDR2 SVGAGI. The chain carries TRBV6-5 and TRBJ1-3; D unresolved. Source material: peripheral blood. The receptor was isolated from a woman aged 25 to 39 with acute or convalescent COVID-19. CDR3: CASYSGNTIYF. The CDR3 DNA reads TGTGCCAGCTACTCTGGAAACACCATATATTTT.